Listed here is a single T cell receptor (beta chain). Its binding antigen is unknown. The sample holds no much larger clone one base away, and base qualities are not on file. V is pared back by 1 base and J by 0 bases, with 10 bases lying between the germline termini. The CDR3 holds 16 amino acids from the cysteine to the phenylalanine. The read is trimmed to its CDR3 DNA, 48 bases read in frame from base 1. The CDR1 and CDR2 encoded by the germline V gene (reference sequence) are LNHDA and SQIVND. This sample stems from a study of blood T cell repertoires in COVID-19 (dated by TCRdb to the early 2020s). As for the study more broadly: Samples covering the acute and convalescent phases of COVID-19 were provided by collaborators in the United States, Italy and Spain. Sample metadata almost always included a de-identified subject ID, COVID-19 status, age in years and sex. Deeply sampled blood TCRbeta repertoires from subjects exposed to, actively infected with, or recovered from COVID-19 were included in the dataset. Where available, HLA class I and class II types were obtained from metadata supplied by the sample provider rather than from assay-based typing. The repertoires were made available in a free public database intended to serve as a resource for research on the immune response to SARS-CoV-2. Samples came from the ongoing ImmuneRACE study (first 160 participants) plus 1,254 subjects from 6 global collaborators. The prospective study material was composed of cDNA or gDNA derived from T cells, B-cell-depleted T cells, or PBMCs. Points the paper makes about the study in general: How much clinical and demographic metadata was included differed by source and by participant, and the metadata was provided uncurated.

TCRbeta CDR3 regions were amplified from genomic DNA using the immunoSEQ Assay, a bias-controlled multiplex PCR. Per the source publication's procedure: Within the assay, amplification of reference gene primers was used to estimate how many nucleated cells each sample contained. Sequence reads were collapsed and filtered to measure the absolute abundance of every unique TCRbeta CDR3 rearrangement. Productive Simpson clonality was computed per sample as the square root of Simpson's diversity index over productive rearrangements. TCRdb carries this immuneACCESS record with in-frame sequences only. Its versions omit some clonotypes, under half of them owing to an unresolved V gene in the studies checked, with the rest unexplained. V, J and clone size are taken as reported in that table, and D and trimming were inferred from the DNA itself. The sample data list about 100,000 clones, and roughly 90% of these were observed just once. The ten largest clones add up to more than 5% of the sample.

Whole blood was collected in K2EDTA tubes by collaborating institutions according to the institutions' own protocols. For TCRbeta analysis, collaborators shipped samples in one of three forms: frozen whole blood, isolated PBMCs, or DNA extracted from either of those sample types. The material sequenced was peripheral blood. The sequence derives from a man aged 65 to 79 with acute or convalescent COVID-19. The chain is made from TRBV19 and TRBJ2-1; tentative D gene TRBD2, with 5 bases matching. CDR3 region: CASSIGLQPSYNEQFF. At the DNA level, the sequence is TGTGCCAGTAGTATAGGACTACAACCCTCCTACAATGAGCAGTTCTTC.